This TCR beta chain was observed in a study of cytomegalovirus exposure and HLA in healthy donors. This PCR relied on a set of 60 Vbeta primers and 13 Jbeta primers. TCRdb's copy holds only in-frame clones and misses some; the assay was immunoSEQ multiplex PCR. Among tens of thousands of clones listed, 60% to 80% were seen once. CDR3 length: 12 amino acids. Germline values: CDR1 WNHNN, CDR2 SYGVQD (reference sequence). V lost 6 bases to trimming and J lost 3 bases, with 9 bases between them. The chain links TRBV10-1 to TRBJ2-7, with TRBD2 as a possible D gene (6 bases). Sequencing used PBMCs. This receptor was obtained from a man in his fifties or sixties in good health and CMV-seropositive. The CDR3 coding sequence is TGCGCCAGCAGCGGCGGGATCTACGAGCAGTACTTC. Translated, it gives CASSGGIYEQYF.